A single sample is the source of the 25 T cell receptor beta chains below, sequenced in a study of OX40 agonist ivuxolimab in advanced cancers. Assay: immunoSEQ multiplex PCR; the TCRdb copy retains only in-frame clones and omits some. Of about 12,000 clones listed, 70% to 80% are singletons. Sequenced material: CD4+ or CD8+ T cells sorted from blood, taken in a trial of the OX40 agonist ivuxolimab. These receptors came from an adult with an advanced solid tumor such as melanoma, head and neck, liver or kidney cancer.

The chain employs TRBV7-8 and TRBJ2-3; weak D call: TRBD1 (6 bases). Between the trimmed V and J ends, which lost 5 bases and 4 bases, there was a span of 22 bases. The CDR3 extends over 17 amino acids. The V gene's germline CDR1 is SGHVS and CDR2 FQNEAQ. The CDR3 loop is CASSPRIQGPLADTQYF. The CDR3 DNA follows: TGTGCCAGCAGCCCGAGGATACAGGGTCCCCTCGCAGATACGCAGTATTTT.

J is TRBJ1-1 and V is TRBV6-5; D gene ambiguous. CDR1 and CDR2 (germline): MNHEY, SVGAGI. This CDR3 spans 13 amino acids. The V end was cut by 2 bases, the J end by 5 bases, with 9 bases between. The CDR3: CASSYREETEAFF. Written as DNA, the CDR3 is TGTGCCAGCAGTTACAGGGAGGAGACTGAAGCTTTCTTT.

This clone was seen only once. This chain uses TRBV9 with TRBJ2-7; D may match TRBD1 or TRBD2 (5 bases each). The length of the CDR3 is 15 residues. Germline loops: CDR1 SGDLS, CDR2 YYNGEE. The germline V and J ends were trimmed by 0 bases and 4 bases, with 14 bases remaining between them. The CDR3 nucleotides read TGTGCCAGCAGCGTAGGAGGTGGGACCGGGTACGAGCAGTACTTC. It specifies CASSVGGGTGYEQYF.

The chain has TRBV7-6 and TRBJ2-7; D gene ambiguous. CDR3 length equals 17 residues. Trimming stripped 5 bases from V and 3 bases from J, with 23 bases between. Looked up from germline, CDR1 is SGHVS and CDR2 is FNYEAQ. The CDR3 region is CASSPESAITTSYEQYF. The CDR3 nucleotides read TGTGCCAGCAGCCCCGAAAGCGCCATTACTACCAGCTACGAGCAGTACTTC.

The table lists this clone with a count of one. DNA for the CDR3: TGTGCCAGCAGCCGGGACAGTTTGACTAGCACAGATACGCAGTATTTT. Its translation: CASSRDSLTSTDTQYF. This chain links TRBV7-8 with TRBJ2-3, with 7 nucleotides matching TRBD1. Germline CDR1 SGHVS, CDR2 FQNEAQ. This CDR3 has 16 residues. V lost 5 bases to trimming and J lost 0 bases; unmatched junction nucleotides: 8.

The chain has TRBV28 and TRBJ2-5; unclear D gene. The CDR3 spans 13 residues. The V gene's germline CDR1 is MDHEN and CDR2 SYDVKM. V was cut by 4 bases and J by 0 bases, with 6 bases left in between. The CDR3 DNA is TGTGCCAGCAGTTCCCCGTACCAAGAGACCCAGTACTTC. Its translation is CASSSPYQETQYF.

The V and J genes are TRBV6-5 and TRBJ2-3; D is undetermined. This CDR3 is 15 amino acids long. The V gene lost 0 bases and the J gene lost 5 bases, with 12 bases spanning the gap. Germline assignment: CDR1 MNHEY and CDR2 SVGAGI. The CDR3 is CASSYSRQMGDTQYF. The CDR3 nucleotides are TGTGCCAGCAGTTACTCGAGGCAGATGGGAGATACGCAGTATTTT.

This chain uses TRBV11-2 with TRBJ2-1, with TRBD2 matching over 12 bases. Germline loops: CDR1 SGHAT, CDR2 FQNNGV. The trim removed 5 bases at V and 4 bases at J, leaving 3 bases unmatched. The CDR3 sequence is 15 residues long. CDR3 in DNA: TGTGCCAGCAGCCTAGCGGGGGGGCAATACAATGAGCAGTTCTTC. Protein: CASSLAGGQYNEQFF.

The rearrangement joins TRBV20-1 to TRBJ1-5, with D unclear. Trimming cost V 6 bases and J 11 bases, with 14 bases left between them. The germline V gene encodes CDR1 DFQATT and CDR2 SNEGSKA (reference sequence). This CDR3 contains 11 residues. The CDR3 loop is CSAEGSLAQHF. The CDR3 DNA reads as TGCAGTGCCGAAGGGAGTTTAGCCCAGCATTTT.

The chain couples TRBV25-1 to TRBJ1-6; D unclear. The CDR3 loop spans 16 amino acids. Trimming removed 0 bases from V and 4 bases from J, with 10 bases in between. CDR1 is MGHDK and CDR2 is SYGVNS in the germline V gene. The CDR3 DNA is TGTGCCAGCAGTGAATACGCCGATGGTTATAATTCACCCCTCCACTTT. Its translation: CASSEYADGYNSPLHF.

This chain links TRBV6-4 with TRBJ2-1; D is undetermined. The V gene lost 3 bases and the J gene lost 9 bases, with 15 bases spanning the gap. Germline V gives CDR1 MRHNA, CDR2 SNTAGT. The CDR3 extends over 14 amino acids. This chain's CDR3 is CASSETELQREQFF. The CDR3, as DNA: TGTGCCAGCAGTGAAACGGAACTACAACGTGAGCAGTTCTTC.

This rearrangement joins TRBV10-3 to TRBJ1-2; D is unresolved. This CDR3 is 11 amino acids long. CDR1 ENHRY and CDR2 SYGVKD come from the germline V gene. V lost 8 bases to trimming and J lost 8 bases, with 12 bases between them. The CDR3 coding sequence is TGTGCCATCGAAGGCTCCTCAGGCTACACCTTC. Amino acids: CAIEGSSGYTF.

The V and J genes are TRBV6-7 and TRBJ1-3, with D uncertain. TRBV6-7 is noted as an ORF with a role that remains uncertain. This CDR3 has 15 residues. Trimming took off 6 bases at V and 1 base at J, with 13 bases between the two ends. The DNA of the CDR3 is TGTGCCAGCAGGGAAGGGTGGAATTCTGGAAACACCATATATTTT. Translating gives CASREGWNSGNTIYF.

The chain joins TRBV28 to TRBJ2-1; 10 nucleotides align to TRBD2. The CDR3 loop spans 16 amino acids. V lost 6 bases to trimming and J lost 3 bases; unmatched junction nucleotides: 8. The germline V gene has CDR1 MDHEN and CDR2 SYDVKM. The CDR3 DNA is TGTGCCAGCAGCCTTCCCGGGACTAGCGTCTACAATGAGCAGTTCTTC. It encodes CASSLPGTSVYNEQFF.

CDR3 sequence: CASSVGSGREGLLEQYF. The CDR3 DNA reads as TGTGCCAGCAGCGTAGGGTCAGGGCGGGAGGGCCTCCTCGAGCAGTACTTC. The V call is TRBV9, the J call TRBJ2-7; 9 bases map to TRBD2. The CDR3 has 17 residues. The V segment lost 0 bases and the J segment 6 bases; nucleotides outside the gene matches: 13. Germline V lookup: CDR1 SGDLS, CDR2 YYNGEE.

The chain recombines TRBV7-9 with TRBJ2-1; possible D gene TRBD2, 7 bases. Germline V CDR1 and CDR2: SEHNR, FQNEAQ (reference sequence). This CDR3 is 16 amino acids long. V lost 5 bases, J lost 8 bases, and 22 bases lay in between. In DNA form, the CDR3 reads TGTGCCAGCAGCCCGCATGGGGGGGCGAAAATGGATGAGCAGTTCTTC. It is translated as CASSPHGGAKMDEQFF.

The chain recombines TRBV7-9 with TRBJ2-1, with D unclear. Germline lookup yields CDR1 SEHNR and CDR2 FQNEAQ (reference sequence). There are 13 residues in the CDR3. The V end was cut by 8 bases, the J end by 4 bases, with 12 bases between. The CDR3 region is CASSLQGYNEQFF. The CDR3 nucleotides read TGTGCCAGCTCCCTCCAAGGGTACAATGAGCAGTTCTTC. The full variable domain, rest sourced from reference TRBV7-9 and TRBJ2-1, is DTGVSQNPRHKITKRGQNVTFRCDPISEHNRLYWYRQTLGQGPEFLTYFQNEAQLEKSRLLSDRFSAERPKGSFSTLEIQRTEQGDSAMYLCASSLQGYNEQFFGPGTRLTVL.

This clone turned up a few times. This specimen includes other DNA sequences encoding the same CDR3. V and J are TRBV27 and TRBJ1-1; D remains unclear. In germline, CDR1 is MNHEY, CDR2 SMNVEV (reference sequence). The V end lost 5 bases, the J end lost 7 bases, and 11 bases lay between the germline ends. This CDR3 has 12 residues. DNA of the CDR3: TGTGCCAGCAGTCCTGGAACAAATGAAGCTTTCTTT. Translation: CASSPGTNEAFF.

The chain recombines TRBV27 with TRBJ2-1; TRBD2 is a possible D gene (5 bases). This CDR3 has 15 residues. V lost 5 bases to trimming and J lost 1 base, with 12 bases between them. Germline V lookup: CDR1 MNHEY, CDR2 SMNVEV (reference sequence). CDR3 residues: CASSRTSNSYNEQFF. CDR3 nucleotides: TGTGCCAGCAGTAGAACTAGTAATTCCTACAATGAGCAGTTCTTC.

The V gene is TRBV27, the J gene TRBJ2-3, with 13 nucleotides matching TRBD2. CDR1 and CDR2 from the germline V gene are MNHEY and SMNVEV (reference sequence). V dropped 5 bases and J dropped 4; count of bases not matched to a gene: 3. The CDR3 has 15 amino acids. The CDR3 nucleotides are TGTGCCAGCAGTCCACTAGCGGGAGGGCCAGATACGCAGTATTTT. Translation gives CASSPLAGGPDTQYF.

A single count supports this clone. A much larger clone differs by one base, so this may be a read error. The chain recombines TRBV11-2 with TRBJ2-1, with 10 bases aligning to TRBD2. CDR3 length: 15 residues. The ends lost 5 bases at V and 7 bases at J; junction bases unmatched: 8. In germline, CDR1 is SGHAT, CDR2 FQNNGV. The CDR3 is CASSPNRTSGNEQFF. CDR3 sequence (DNA): TGTGCCAGCAGCCCTAACAGGACTAGCGGAAATGAGCAGTTCTTC.

The rearrangement links TRBV27 to TRBJ1-5; D is ambiguous. Germline assignment: CDR1 MNHEY and CDR2 SMNVEV (reference sequence). V was shortened by 8 bases and J by 5 bases, with 19 bases between the two germline ends. The length of the CDR3 is 15 residues. CDR3 nucleotide sequence: TGTGCCAGCGCCCCGATAGGATATAAGGATCAGCCCCAGCATTTT. Translating gives CASAPIGYKDQPQHF.

V is TRBV4-1 and J is TRBJ2-7, with D perhaps TRBD1 (7 bases). CDR1 and CDR2 (germline): MGHRA, YSYEKL. Trimming shortened V by 1 base and J by 7 bases, and 14 bases separated the two germline ends. The CDR3 has 14 amino acids. The chain's CDR3 is CASSQVQGGVEQYF. The CDR3 DNA is TGCGCCAGCAGCCAAGTGCAGGGGGGCGTGGAGCAGTACTTC.

J is TRBJ2-1 and V is TRBV11-2; the D is unclear. Looked up from germline, CDR1 is SGHAT and CDR2 is FQNNGV. CDR3 length equals 12 residues. V lost 1 base and J 7 bases, leaving 5 bases between the germline ends. In nucleotides, the CDR3 is TGTGCCAGCAGCTTAGGCGTGAATGAGCAGTTCTTC. Translated: CASSLGVNEQFF.

CDR3 sequence: CASSVGTDYNEQFF. The DNA for the CDR3 is TGTGCCAGCAGCGTAGGGACAGATTACAATGAGCAGTTCTTC. The chain employs TRBV9 and TRBJ2-1; D is possibly TRBD1 (6 bases). Deletions cut 0 bases from V and 4 bases from J, with 8 bases between. The CDR3 is made up of 14 amino acids. Germline loops: CDR1 SGDLS, CDR2 YYNGEE.